These 25 T cell receptor beta chains were all obtained from the same sample, sequenced in a study of regulatory T cells in long-lasting Graves disease. Time point indicated: persistent/refractory GD, antithyroid drugs over 5 years with positive TRAb. PBMCs provided the RNA from which the TCR library was made. Arm-PCR of CDR3 regions and iRepertoire HTBI primers were used to build TCR beta libraries. TCRdb redid the calling of the multiplex PCR reads with MiXCR, one entry per CDR3 protein. The sample has some 370,000 distinct CDR3 sequences, approximately 25% seen once; the top ten hold around a quarter. The specimen comprised peripheral blood mononuclear cells (PBMCs), sampled when the disease was refractory, from a patient treated with antithyroid drugs. Receptor source: a woman between 40 and 55 years old with Graves disease.

V is TRBV10-3 and J is TRBJ2-2, with D perhaps matching TRBD1 (5 bases). From germline, CDR1 is ENHRY and CDR2 SYGVKD. The CDR3 contains 13 residues. V gave up 8 bases and J gave up 7 bases, with 14 bases separating them. This CDR3 reads CAIWAAQGGELFF. The CDR3 DNA reads TGTGCCATCTGGGCGGCGCAGGGCGGGGAGCTGTTTTTT.

Worth noting for this clonotype: A read error may account for a junction end that differs from germline. V is TRBV19 and J is TRBJ2-5, with D possibly matching TRBD1 (5 bases). The germline CDR1 and CDR2 sequences are LNHDA and SQIVND (reference sequence). This CDR3 is built from 14 residues. CDR3 residues: CASSPSGLGEAQYF. The CDR3 DNA reads TGTGCCAGTAGTCCTTCAGGGCTCGGAGAGGCCCAGTACTTC.

This clonotype showed up many times. This chain uses TRBV20-1 with TRBJ2-5, with D uncertain. Germline CDR1 reads DFQATT; CDR2 reads SNEGSKA (reference sequence). Trimming removed 1 base at V and 1 base at J, with 4 bases between. CDR3 length: 12 amino acids. This CDR3 is CSARAGQETQYF. DNA of the CDR3: TGCAGTGCTAGAGCGGGCCAAGAGACCCAGTACTTC.

The sample holds a few counts of this clonotype. The chain is built from TRBV19 and TRBJ2-5; 11 bases are a match to TRBD2. The V and J ends lost 3 bases and 5 bases, in that order; junction bases with no gene match: 8. The CDR3 sequence is 16 residues long. Germline lookup yields CDR1 LNHDA and CDR2 SQIVND (reference sequence). This chain's CDR3 is CASSIITSGSHETQYF. The CDR3 DNA follows: TGTGCCAGTAGTATCATCACTAGCGGGAGTCACGAGACCCAGTACTTC.

The V gene is TRBV28, the J gene TRBJ2-1; 10 nucleotides line up with TRBD2. In germline, CDR1 is MDHEN, CDR2 SYDVKM. The CDR3 loop spans 14 amino acids. Trimming took 4 bases from V and 8 from J; bases not matched to a gene: 5. CDR3 sequence: CASSSPTSGHEQFF. CDR3 DNA sequence: TGTGCCAGCAGTTCACCGACTAGCGGGCATGAGCAGTTCTTC. The full variable domain, rest sourced from reference TRBV28 and TRBJ2-1, is DVKVTQSSRYLVKRTGEKVFLECVQDMDHENMFWYRQDPGLGLRLIYFSYDVKMKEKGDIPEGYSVSREKKERFSLILESASTNQTSMYLCASSSPTSGHEQFFGPGTRLTVL.

The rearrangement links TRBV5-1 to TRBJ2-7; 7 positions match TRBD2. CDR1 is SGHRS and CDR2 is YFSETQ in the germline V gene. Trimming at V came to 1 base and at J to 2 bases, leaving 9 bases not matched to a gene. The CDR3 is made up of 16 amino acids. DNA for the CDR3: TGCGCCAGCAGCTTGACCCCCGGGGGGTCACCCTACGAGCAGTACTTC. Amino acid sequence: CASSLTPGGSPYEQYF.

This clonotype was seen repeatedly, ten times or more. The V call is TRBV28, the J call TRBJ1-3; TRBD1 matches at 7 bases. J lost 0 bases, V lost 5 bases, and 7 bases had no gene match. CDR1 is MDHEN and CDR2 is SYDVKM in the germline V gene. There are 16 residues in the CDR3. CDR3 nucleotides: TGTGCCAGCAGTCCCACGACAGGGAGCTCTGGAAACACCATATATTTT. It yields the protein CASSPTTGSSGNTIYF.

This sequence joins TRBV5-1 and TRBJ1-1; tentative D call: TRBD1 (5 bases). CDR3 size: 12 residues. Looked up from germline, CDR1 is SGHRS and CDR2 is YFSETQ. The V end was cut by 4 bases, the J end by 11 bases, with 15 bases between. CDR3 sequence reads: CASSVNRGEAFF. DNA of the CDR3: TGCGCCAGCAGCGTTAACCGGGGGGAGGCTTTCTTT.

This chain joins TRBV25-1 and TRBJ2-2, with D unresolved. Trimming left V 1 base short and J 2 bases short, with 17 bases between. Germline CDR1 reads MGHDK; CDR2 reads SYGVNS. CDR3 size: 18 residues. The CDR3 sequence: CASSEFSKTSINTGELFF. DNA for the CDR3: TGTGCCAGCAGTGAATTTTCCAAAACGTCTATAAACACCGGGGAGCTGTTTTTT.

The gene calls are TRBV19 and TRBJ2-2, with D hard to call. V dropped 9 bases and J dropped 0 bases, with 20 bases sitting between them. Germline V gene lookup returns CDR1 LNHDA and CDR2 SQIVND (reference sequence). There are 17 residues in the CDR3. The CDR3 loop reads CASKGIGPIANTGELFF. In nucleotides, the CDR3 is TGTGCCAGCAAGGGAATCGGGCCGATTGCGAACACCGGGGAGCTGTTTTTT.

Only a few counts were recorded for this clonotype. The chain carries TRBV27 and TRBJ2-2; D is ambiguous. The CDR3 sequence is 16 residues long. The V and J ends lost 0 bases and 4 bases respectively, with 12 bases between them. Germline assignment: CDR1 MNHEY and CDR2 SMNVEV (reference sequence). CDR3 sequence: CASSLSPLSTTGELFF. The CDR3 bases are TGTGCCAGCAGTTTATCGCCTCTGTCTACCACCGGGGAGCTGTTTTTT.

The V and J genes are TRBV2 and TRBJ2-6; TRBD1 or TRBD2 may be the D gene (5 bases each). Germline V CDR1 and CDR2: SNHLY, FYNNEI. The CDR3 is made up of 14 amino acids. V lost 2 bases and J lost 9, with 11 bases in between. CDR3 amino acids: CASSETGLLNVLTF. The CDR3, as DNA: TGTGCCAGCAGTGAAACAGGACTTCTCAACGTCCTGACTTTC.

This clonotype was counted many times. In DNA form, the CDR3 reads TGTGCCAGCAGCTTCGCACCGCGTACTCAAGAGACCCAGTACTTC. Encoded protein: CASSFAPRTQETQYF. The chain links TRBV7-6 to TRBJ2-5; D call uncertain. The CDR3 extends over 15 amino acids. The germline V gene encodes CDR1 SGHVS and CDR2 FNYEAQ. Trimming took 3 bases from V and 2 from J, leaving 13 bases between them.

This clonotype has only a few counts. The rearrangement links TRBV20-1 to TRBJ2-7; 9 bases are shared with TRBD2. CDR3 length: 14 amino acids. CDR1 and CDR2 (germline): DFQATT, SNEGSKA (reference sequence). With V trimmed by 7 bases and J by 7 bases, 14 bases remained unmatched. DNA for the CDR3: TGCAGTGTTAGGTCAGAGCGGGAGGATGGAGAGCAGTACTTC. Protein sequence: CSVRSEREDGEQYF.

This clonotype was picked up a small number of times. This chain links TRBV7-9 with TRBJ1-1; TRBD1 might be the D (5 bases). The germline CDR1 and CDR2 sequences are SEHNR and FQNEAQ (reference sequence). V lost 9 bases, J lost 8 bases, and 13 bases lay in between. The CDR3 runs 11 residues. DNA for the CDR3: TGTGCCAGTGGGGCGGGAGGGGAAGCTTTCTTT. Translated, it gives CASGAGGEAFF.

At least ten counts were recorded for this clonotype. This chain uses TRBV12-3 or TRBV12-4 with TRBJ2-5; tentative D call: TRBD1 (5 bases). Trimming removed 1 base from V and 3 bases from J, with 12 bases in between. This CDR3 contains 15 residues. In DNA form, the CDR3 reads TGTGCCAGCAGTTTAGGCTTCGGCAGGGAAGAGACCCAGTACTTC. Its translation is CASSLGFGREETQYF.

The rearrangement links TRBV27 to TRBJ2-5; no firm D call. The CDR3 is 15 amino acids. Per germline, CDR1 MNHEY and CDR2 SMNVEV (reference sequence). The V end was cut by 0 bases, the J end by 5 bases, with 13 bases between. CDR3 sequence (DNA): TGTGCCAGCAGTTTATCGTCCTATCAGAAGGAGACCCAGTACTTC. Its translation is CASSLSSYQKETQYF.

This clonotype has a handful of counts. The V gene is TRBV6-2 or TRBV6-3, the J gene TRBJ1-4; a possible D gene is TRBD1 (5 bases). Germline V gene lookup returns CDR1 MNHEY and CDR2 SVGEGT. The CDR3 runs 14 residues. The V end was cut by 5 bases, the J end by 8 bases, with 15 bases between. CDR3 sequence: CASSQQGAGEKLFF. Here the CDR3 DNA reads TGTGCCAGCAGTCAGCAGGGAGCGGGAGAAAAACTGTTTTTT.

Many counts were recorded for this clonotype. The chain links TRBV28 to TRBJ2-7; D perhaps matches TRBD1 (5 bases). V lost 5 bases, J lost 0 bases, and 20 bases lay in between. CDR3 length: 17 amino acids. Germline V gene lookup returns CDR1 MDHEN and CDR2 SYDVKM. The CDR3 sequence is CASSPETGRADSYEQYF. The DNA of the CDR3 is TGTGCCAGCAGTCCCGAAACAGGACGGGCCGACTCCTACGAGCAGTACTTC.

This clonotype was detected only a few times. V is TRBV5-5 and J is TRBJ1-4; TRBD1 might be the D (5 bases). Trimming took off 0 bases at V and 7 bases at J, with 10 bases between the two ends. Germline V gives CDR1 SGHKS, CDR2 YYEKEE (reference sequence). The length of the CDR3 is 14 residues. CDR3 region: CASSLEWGSEKLFF. The CDR3, as DNA: TGTGCCAGCAGCTTGGAGTGGGGGAGTGAAAAACTGTTTTTT.

The table lists this clonotype with a few counts. The J gene is TRBJ2-7, the V gene TRBV28; D may match TRBD1 or TRBD2 (5 bases each). V lost 6 bases to trimming and J lost 7 bases, with 22 bases between them. The germline gives CDR1 MDHEN, CDR2 SYDVKM. The CDR3 contains 15 residues. The CDR3 region is CASSASGAGIEEQYF. In DNA form, the CDR3 reads TGTGCCAGCAGCGCCTCCGGGGCGGGTATTGAGGAGCAGTACTTC. Combining the CDR3 with reference TRBV28 and TRBJ2-7 gives the whole variable domain DVKVTQSSRYLVKRTGEKVFLECVQDMDHENMFWYRQDPGLGLRLIYFSYDVKMKEKGDIPEGYSVSREKKERFSLILESASTNQTSMYLCASSASGAGIEEQYFGPGTRLTVT.

The sample holds a few counts of this clonotype. The chain uses TRBV12-3 or TRBV12-4 and TRBJ2-1, with D possibly matching TRBD2 (5 bases). This CDR3 has 12 residues. Between the trimmed V and J ends, which lost 6 bases and 12 bases, there was a span of 15 bases. The CDR3 DNA is TGTGCCAGCAGCAAGGACGGGGTTGGGCAGTTCTTC. Protein sequence: CASSKDGVGQFF.

This clonotype was seen a few times. The V call is TRBV5-1, the J call TRBJ1-1, with D unresolved. Per the germline V gene, CDR1 is SGHRS and CDR2 is YFSETQ. Trimming removed 5 bases at V and 3 bases at J, with 11 bases between. The CDR3 has 13 amino acids. The CDR3 loop reads CASSSGSYTEAFF. The CDR3 bases are TGCGCCAGCAGTTCTGGATCCTACACTGAAGCTTTCTTT.

In its sample, this clonotype was seen many times. This chain joins TRBV2 and TRBJ2-7, with a tentative D call TRBD2 (6 bases). The CDR3 length is 16 residues. V lost 5 bases and J lost 0, with 17 bases in between. Germline values: CDR1 SNHLY, CDR2 FYNNEI. This CDR3 reads CASSWRDFRSSYEQYF. CDR3 in DNA: TGTGCCAGCAGTTGGAGGGACTTCAGGAGCTCCTACGAGCAGTACTTC.

This clonotype was observed a single time. V gene TRBV7-2 combines with J gene TRBJ2-3; no definite D call. This CDR3 has 14 amino acids. V shed 5 bases and J shed 0 bases, with 9 bases lying between them. Germline loops: CDR1 SGHTA, CDR2 FQGNSA. CDR3 loop: CASSPSVSTDTQYF. CDR3 sequence (DNA): TGTGCCAGCAGCCCCTCCGTTAGCACAGATACGCAGTATTTT.